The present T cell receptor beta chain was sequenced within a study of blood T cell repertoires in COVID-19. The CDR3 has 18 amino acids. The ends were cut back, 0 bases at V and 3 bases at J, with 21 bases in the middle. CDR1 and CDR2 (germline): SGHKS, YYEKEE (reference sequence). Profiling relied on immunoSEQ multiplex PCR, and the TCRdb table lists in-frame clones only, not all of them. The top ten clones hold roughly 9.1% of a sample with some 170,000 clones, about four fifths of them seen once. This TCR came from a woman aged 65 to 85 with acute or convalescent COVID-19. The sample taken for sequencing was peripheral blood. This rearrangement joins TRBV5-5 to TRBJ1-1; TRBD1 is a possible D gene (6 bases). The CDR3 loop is CASSLVSSSGVGDTEAFF. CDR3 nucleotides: TGTGCCAGCAGCTTGGTTAGTAGCTCAGGGGTCGGGGACACTGAAGCTTTCTTT.